This T cell receptor (beta chain) was found in a study of radiation and T cells in renal cell carcinoma. The assay was immunoSEQ multiplex PCR, and TCRdb's table has in-frame clones only and misses some. The sample contains some 58,000 clones, around 77% of which appear only once. Study-level points and caveats: Top tumor clonotypes rose in blood 2 weeks post-radiation, then contracted. No pretreatment tumor biopsies were available for baseline clonotypes.

As for time point: blood 2 weeks post-SBRT. Treatment described: 15 Gy SBRT to primary tumor, nephrectomy 4 weeks later. Blood was sampled at baseline, 2 weeks and 4 weeks after SBRT. The patient's renal cell carcinoma had clear cell pathology. With regard to this clone: Its cognate antigen is unknown.

This CDR3 is 16 amino acids long. V dropped 0 bases and J dropped 9; count of bases not matched to a gene: 9. Germline assignment: CDR1 SGDLS and CDR2 YYNGEE. This receptor was taken from a man in his 60s with renal cell carcinoma. The chain is built from TRBV9 and TRBJ2-1; 10 nucleotides align to TRBD2. The source material was blood, sampled from a patient whose treatment included radiotherapy and nephrectomy. CDR3 sequence (DNA): TGTGCCAGCAGCGTAGTGGCTAGCGGGAGTTTAGGTGAGCAGTTCTTC. Translation gives CASSVVASGSLGEQFF.